A selection of T cell receptor beta chains follows, all from one sample in a study of blood T cell repertoires in COVID-19. Assay: immunoSEQ multiplex PCR; the TCRdb copy retains only in-frame clones and omits some. In the table there are nearly 200,000 clones, roughly four fifths of which are singletons. Material: peripheral blood. The receptors were sampled from a human donor with acute or convalescent COVID-19. The donor label of this sample is uncertain. The CDR3 runs from the conserved cysteine through the conserved F or W. The D gene is left open where the match is weak.

TRBJ1-5 | TRBV28 | - | CASSLWQGPYQPQHF
TRBJ1-1 | TRBV4-1 | - | CASRPGRGRGNTEAFF
TRBJ2-1 | TRBV20-1 | TRBD2 | CSASPLTSGYEQFF
TRBJ2-5 | TRBV18 | TRBD2 | CASSPGTSVETQYF
TRBJ2-3 | TRBV9 | TRBD2 | CASSPLGLAVTDTQYF
TRBJ1-5 | TRBV5-4 | TRBD1 | CASSFGTGPNQPQHF
TRBJ1-4 | TRBV30 | - | CAWRARGGATNEKLFF
TRBJ1-2 | TRBV24-1 | - | CATSDFGRSYTF
TRBJ1-6 | TRBV3-1/TRBV3-2 | - | CASSRGNTNSPLHF
TRBJ1-1 | TRBV30 | - | CAWRDQNRAGAVNTEAFF
TRBJ1-3 | TRBV5-1 | - | CASSLRGVSSGNTIYF
TRBJ2-1 | TRBV5-1 | - | CASSLDTSPNEQFF
TRBJ1-5 | TRBV27 | - | CASSPRVPTYSNQPQHF
TRBJ2-5 | TRBV28 | TRBD1 | CASSPGTGGRETQYF
TRBJ1-5 | TRBV19 | TRBD1 | CASSIPDRGRHQPQHF
TRBJ1-5 | TRBV19 | TRBD1 | CASSLQGAALDQPQHF
TRBJ1-2 | TRBV19 | TRBD1 | CASSTGQGQLYGYTF
TRBJ2-1 | TRBV6-5 | - | CASSLRDSYNEQFF
TRBJ2-1 | TRBV10-1 | - | CASSESPLHEQFF